This T cell receptor beta chain appears in the sequencing data of a study of cytomegalovirus exposure and HLA in healthy donors. The overall study: Earlier sequencing of some 190 million T cells yielded roughly 120 million unique TCR beta sequences.

The CDR3 sequence is 15 residues long. The V end was cut by 4 bases, the J end by 0 bases, with 9 bases between. Germline V gene sequence: CDR1 WNHNN, CDR2 SYGVQD (reference sequence). PCR involved 60 Vbeta and 13 Jbeta primers. Generated by immunoSEQ multiplex PCR, the TCRdb table keeps only in-frame clones and is missing some. The profile covers about 120,000 clones, with 76% appearing a single time and around 12% taken by the ten largest. Sequencing was done on a sample of PBMCs. The rearrangement joins TRBV10-1 to TRBJ1-4; D gene unclear. The sequence derives from a woman between 40 and 55 years old in good health and CMV-seropositive. The CDR3 DNA reads TGCGCCAGCAGTGCGGGGTCGACAACTAATGAAAAACTGTTTTTT. Its translation: CASSAGSTTNEKLFF.